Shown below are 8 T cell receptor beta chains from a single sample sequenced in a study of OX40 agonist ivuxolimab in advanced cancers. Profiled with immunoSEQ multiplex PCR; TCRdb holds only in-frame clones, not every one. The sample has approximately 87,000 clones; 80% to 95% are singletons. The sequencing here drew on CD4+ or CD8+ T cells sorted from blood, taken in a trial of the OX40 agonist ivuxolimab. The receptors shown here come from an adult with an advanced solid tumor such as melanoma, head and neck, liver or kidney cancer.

Here the CDR3 reads CASSRTTANLGANYGYTF. The DNA for the CDR3 is TGTGCCAGCAGTAGGACGACAGCTAACCTGGGGGCTAACTATGGCTACACCTTC. This sequence joins TRBV27 and TRBJ1-2, with a weak D call TRBD1 (5 bases). The germline V and J ends were trimmed by 5 bases and 0 bases, with 22 bases remaining between them. The CDR3 sequence is 18 residues long. Germline V CDR1 and CDR2: MNHEY, SMNVEV (reference sequence).

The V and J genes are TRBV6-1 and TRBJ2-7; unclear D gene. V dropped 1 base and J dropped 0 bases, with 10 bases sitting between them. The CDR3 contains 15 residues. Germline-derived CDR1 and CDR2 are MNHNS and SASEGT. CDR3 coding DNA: TGTGCCAGCAGTGAAGAGGCCAACAGCTCCTACGAGCAGTACTTC. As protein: CASSEEANSSYEQYF.

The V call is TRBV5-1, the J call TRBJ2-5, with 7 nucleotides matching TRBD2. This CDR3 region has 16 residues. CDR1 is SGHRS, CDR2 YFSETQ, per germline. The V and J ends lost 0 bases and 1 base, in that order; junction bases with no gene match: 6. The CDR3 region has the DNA TGCGCCAGCAGCTTGGTGGGGGGGGTTCCCCAAGAGACCCAGTACTTC. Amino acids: CASSLVGGVPQETQYF.

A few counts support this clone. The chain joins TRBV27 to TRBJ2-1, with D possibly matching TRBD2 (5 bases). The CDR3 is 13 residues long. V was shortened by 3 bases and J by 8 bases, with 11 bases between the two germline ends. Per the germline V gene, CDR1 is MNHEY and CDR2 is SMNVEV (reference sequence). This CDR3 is CASSLGSGYEQFF. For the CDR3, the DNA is TGTGCCAGCAGTTTGGGTTCGGGGTATGAGCAGTTCTTC.

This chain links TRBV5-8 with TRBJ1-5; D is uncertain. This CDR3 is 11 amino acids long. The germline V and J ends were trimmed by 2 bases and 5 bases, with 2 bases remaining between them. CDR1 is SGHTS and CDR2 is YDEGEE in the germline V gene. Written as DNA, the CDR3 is TGTGCCAGCAGCTTTGATCAGCCCCAGCATTTT. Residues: CASSFDQPQHF.

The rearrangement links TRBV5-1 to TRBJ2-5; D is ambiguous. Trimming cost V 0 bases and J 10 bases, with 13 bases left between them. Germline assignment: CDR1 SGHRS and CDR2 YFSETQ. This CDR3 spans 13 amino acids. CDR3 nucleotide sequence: TGCGCCAGCAGCTTGGTTCCAGCCAGCGACCAGTACTTC. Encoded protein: CASSLVPASDQYF.

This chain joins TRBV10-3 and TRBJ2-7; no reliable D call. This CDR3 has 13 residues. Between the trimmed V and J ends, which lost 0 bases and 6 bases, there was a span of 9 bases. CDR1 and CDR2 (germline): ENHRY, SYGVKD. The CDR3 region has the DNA TGTGCCATCAGTGAGTCGGGTAACAGCGAGCAGTACTTC. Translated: CAISESGNSEQYF.

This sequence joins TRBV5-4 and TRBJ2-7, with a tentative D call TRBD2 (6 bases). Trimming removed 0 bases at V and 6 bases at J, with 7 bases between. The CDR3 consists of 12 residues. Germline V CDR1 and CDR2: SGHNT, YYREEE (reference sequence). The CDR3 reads CASSLETSEQYF. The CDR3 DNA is TGTGCCAGCAGCTTGGAGACTAGCGAGCAGTACTTC.